These 9 T cell receptor beta chains originate from one sample sequenced in a study of tumor-infiltrating lymphocytes in primary liver carcinoma. With a constant-region primer, TCR beta cDNA was made from approximately 500 ng of total RNA. Modified slightly, ARM-PCR produced TCR beta libraries over three nested multiplex PCR rounds. TRBV1-TRBV30 forward and Cbeta reverse primers drove the first two roughly 10-cycle rounds. TCRdb re-derived calls from the multiplex PCR reads in MiXCR, one entry per CDR3 protein. The sample lists around 50,000 distinct CDR3 sequences, around 79% occurring once. Investigators took RNA and DNA out together from 20-30 mg of unsorted bulk tissue. Material for sequencing was liver tumor tissue from sampling region 3. As to subset: tumor region T3, left-lateral pole. The receptors originated from a man in his forties with primary liver carcinoma and hepatitis B virus infection.

Comments on this clonotype: At one end, the junction sequence differs from germline, possibly due to a read error. The J gene is TRBJ1-6, the V gene TRBV7-9, with D hard to call. The germline gives CDR1 SEHNR, CDR2 FQNEAQ (reference sequence). The CDR3 runs to 15 residues. The CDR3 spells CVSSLATWFRSPLHF. CDR3 bases: TGTGTCAGCAGCTTAGCCACATGGTTTCGATCACCCCTCCACTTT.

As regards this clonotype: Relative to the germline gene, one junction end is altered; a read error may explain this. V is TRBV4-1 and J is TRBJ2-5, with 7 bases identical to TRBD1. The length of the CDR3 is 16 residues. Germline-derived CDR1 and CDR2 are MGHRA and YSYEKL. This chain's CDR3 is CASSQEGQRFQETQYF. In DNA, the CDR3 is TGCGCCAGCAGCCAAGAGGGACAGCGATTCCAGGAGACTCAGTACTTC.

Concerning this clonotype: Since a much larger clone is just one base distant, this may be a read error. The chain is built from TRBV7-9 and TRBJ2-5, with D uncertain. With 2 bases removed from V and 1 base from J, the gap between germline ends came to 8 bases. Germline V gene lookup returns CDR1 SEHNR and CDR2 FQNEAQ (reference sequence). This CDR3 comprises 14 residues. The CDR3 here is CASSLQYSQETQYF. Written as DNA, the CDR3 is TGTGCCAGCAGCTTACAGTACAGCCAAGAGACCCAGTACTTC.

This clonotype was picked up many times. V is TRBV5-6 and J is TRBJ2-5; 15 bases fit TRBD2. V lost 0 bases and J lost 6; bases outside the gene matches: 3. Per the germline V gene, CDR1 is SGHDT and CDR2 is YYEEEE. This CDR3 spans 16 amino acids. This chain's CDR3 is CASSLGGTSGRKTQYF. The CDR3 nucleotides are TGTGCCAGCAGCTTGGGTGGGACTAGCGGGAGGAAGACCCAGTACTTC.

CDR3 in amino acids: CASSTHDSETQYF. The CDR3 nucleotides read TGTGCCAGCAGCACACATGACAGCGAGACCCAGTACTTC. The J gene is TRBJ2-5, the V gene TRBV21-1; no DNA check was done on the table's D call, TRBD1. TRBV21-1 is tagged as a pseudogene. This CDR3 has 13 amino acids.

With respect to this clonotype: Its ends do not fully match the called genes, so a read error is possible. The chain is built from TRBV6-1 and TRBJ1-5; D not certain. The CDR3 length is 15 residues. CDR1 and CDR2 (germline): MNHNS, SASEGT. The CDR3 DNA reads as TGTGCCAGTAGTGACCGGGGTCTTGGCAATCAGCCCCTGCATTTT. This sequence encodes CASSDRGLGNQPLHF.

A word on this clonotype: A much larger clone lies a single base off, so this may be a read error. The chain uses TRBV7-3 and TRBJ2-1, with 8 bases aligning to TRBD1. Losses at the gene ends were 9 bases for V and 8 bases for J; bases not matched to a gene: 6. CDR1 is SGHTA and CDR2 is FQGTGA in the germline V gene. The CDR3 spans 12 residues. The CDR3 reads CARSTQGDEQFF. CDR3 nucleotide sequence: TGTGCCAGAAGCACACAGGGGGATGAGCAGTTCTTC.

This clonotype was detected ten times or more. The chain uses TRBV7-9 and TRBJ2-7; D gene uncertain. CDR3 length: 13 residues. The ends were cut back, 5 bases at V and 2 bases at J, with 10 bases in the middle. Germline CDR1 is SEHNR and CDR2 is FQNEAQ (reference sequence). CDR3 DNA: TGTGCCAGCAGCCCGGACCCCCCCTACGAGCAGTACTTC. Translating gives CASSPDPPYEQYF.

Remarks on this clonotype: A junction boundary mismatches the germline segment, possibly from a read error. V usage is TRBV4-1 and J usage is TRBJ2-1; D unclear. CDR1 and CDR2 from the germline V gene are MGHRA and YSYEKL. This CDR3 comprises 15 residues. The DNA for the CDR3 is TGCGCCACCAGCCAAAAATCTGTGGCCTACAATGAGCAGTTCTTC. Protein sequence: CATSQKSVAYNEQFF.